This entry lists 26 T cell receptor beta chains sequenced from one sample in a study of vaccination effects on CD4 cells after COVID-19. Expansion with viral peptide pools was applied to antigen-specific CD4+ T cells by the ViraFEST assay prior to sequencing. Subsequent to roughly 9 days of culture, CD4+ T cells were isolated. All participants had two doses of either the BNT162b2 or mRNA-1273 vaccine. These receptors are not linked to any known antigen. Profiling relied on immunoSEQ multiplex PCR, and the TCRdb table lists in-frame clones only, not all of them. The table shows around 22,000 clones, with approximately 70% occurring only once. Material: CD4+ T cells from PBMCs cultured with HCoV-NL63 spike peptides, obtained after COVID-19 vaccination. Receptor source: a human donor who received a COVID-19 vaccine.

This clone was recorded a few times. The chain is built from TRBV7-9 and TRBJ2-2, with 8 bases that match TRBD1. J was trimmed by 4 bases and V by 5 bases; bases with no gene match: 6. Germline V gives CDR1 SEHNR, CDR2 FQNEAQ (reference sequence). CDR3 length: 15 amino acids. The CDR3 sequence: CASSIGQGSTGELFF. The CDR3 region has the DNA TGTGCCAGCAGCATCGGACAGGGCAGCACCGGGGAGCTGTTTTTT.

The chain is built from TRBV5-1 and TRBJ2-3; a weak D match, TRBD2 (6 bases). Germline V lookup: CDR1 SGHRS, CDR2 YFSETQ. The CDR3 sequence is 15 residues long. Trimming left V 5 bases short and J 8 bases short, with 21 bases between. CDR3 sequence (DNA): TGCGCCAGCAGTCCGGCCGGGGGAATTGGAGCTACGCAGTATTTT. It codes for CASSPAGGIGATQYF.

The chain joins TRBV5-1 to TRBJ2-2; D is uncertain. CDR1 is SGHRS, CDR2 YFSETQ, per germline. V lost 4 bases to trimming and J lost 4 bases, with 14 bases between them. This CDR3 spans 15 amino acids. The CDR3 spells CASSQDPLPTGELFF. Written as DNA, the CDR3 is TGCGCCAGCAGCCAGGACCCCTTGCCCACCGGGGAGCTGTTTTTT.

This clone turned up a few times. This chain's CDR3 is CASSPPSKHSNQPQHF. CDR3 DNA: TGTGCCAGCTCACCCCCTTCTAAGCATAGCAATCAGCCCCAGCATTTT. The chain couples TRBV18 to TRBJ1-5; D gene unclear. The CDR3 has 16 amino acids. V was cut by 3 bases and J by 0 bases, with 12 bases left in between. CDR1 and CDR2 (germline): KGHSH, LQKENI.

The chain joins TRBV7-6 to TRBJ2-5; TRBD2 aligns across 7 bases. The germline V gene encodes CDR1 SGHVS and CDR2 FNYEAQ. The V segment lost 3 bases and the J segment 1 base; nucleotides outside the gene matches: 5. This CDR3 is 15 amino acids long. The CDR3 is CASSFGSGLQETQYF. The CDR3 coding sequence is TGTGCCAGCAGCTTTGGTAGCGGGCTCCAAGAGACCCAGTACTTC.

J is TRBJ1-1 and V is TRBV21-1; TRBD1, the D gene given by the table, was not confirmed from the DNA. TRBV21-1 is deemed a pseudogene. The CDR3 is made up of 19 amino acids. The CDR3 here is CASSVLRGQGARGYCEAFF. The CDR3 DNA is TGTGCCAGCAGCGTACTAAGGGGACAGGGGGCGCGAGGCTATTGTGAAGCTTTCTTT.

The V gene is TRBV5-1, the J gene TRBJ1-4; 7 positions agree with TRBD1. The V gene end was trimmed by 2 bases and the J gene end by 8 bases; junction bases not matched to a gene: 6. The CDR3 totals 14 residues. Per the germline V gene, CDR1 is SGHRS and CDR2 is YFSETQ. The CDR3 nucleotides read TGCGCCAGCAGCTTTTCAGGGGGGTACGAAAAACTGTTTTTT. This sequence encodes CASSFSGGYEKLFF.

This clone appeared a single time. The rearrangement links TRBV10-1 to TRBJ1-2, with D possibly being TRBD1 (6 bases). The CDR3 is 14 amino acids. Trimming shortened V by 0 bases and J by 4 bases, and 9 bases separated the two germline ends. CDR1 WNHNN and CDR2 SYGVQD come from the germline V gene (reference sequence). As DNA, the CDR3 is TGCGCCAGCAGTGAGTCCACGGACAGCTATGGCTACACCTTC. Encoded protein: CASSESTDSYGYTF.

This chain connects TRBV19 to TRBJ2-3; 7 positions match TRBD1. The CDR3 is 14 residues long. Looked up from germline, CDR1 is LNHDA and CDR2 is SQIVND (reference sequence). J was trimmed by 9 bases and V by 6 bases; bases with no gene match: 12. CDR3 in DNA: TGTGCCAGTAGGCCGACAGGGTCCCCCGCGACGCAGTATTTT. Translating gives CASRPTGSPATQYF.

This chain joins TRBV6-5 and TRBJ2-1; 11 bases are a match to TRBD2. After removal of 6 bases from V and 13 bases from J, the junction contained 11 bases not matched to a gene. The germline CDR1 and CDR2 sequences are MNHEY and SVGAGI. The CDR3 extends over 14 amino acids. CDR3: CASRRTGLAVTQFF. The CDR3 bases are TGTGCCAGCAGACGAACGGGACTAGCGGTGACACAGTTCTTC.

By share of the sample, this clone is large. V and J are TRBV7-8 and TRBJ1-1, with D uncertain. CDR1 and CDR2 from the germline V gene are SGHVS and FQNEAQ. V was shortened by 7 bases and J by 0 bases, with 12 bases between the two germline ends. CDR3 length equals 14 residues. The CDR3 DNA follows: TGTGCCAGCATCCTAACCGAGATGAACACTGAAGCTTTCTTT. It is translated as CASILTEMNTEAFF.

The chain recombines TRBV14 with TRBJ2-7; D could derive from TRBD1 or TRBD2 (5 bases each). Trimming shortened V by 4 bases and J by 3 bases, and 13 bases separated the two germline ends. This CDR3 has 14 residues. Germline V gene data show CDR1 as SGHDN and CDR2 as FVKESK. In DNA form, the CDR3 reads TGTGCCAGCAGCCGGGGACGGAAGATCTACGAGCAGTACTTC. It specifies CASSRGRKIYEQYF.

This chain joins TRBV10-3 and TRBJ1-1; D is unclear. The V gene's germline CDR1 is ENHRY and CDR2 SYGVKD. The ends were cut back, 5 bases at V and 4 bases at J, with 14 bases in the middle. This CDR3 has 14 residues. CDR3 sequence: CAISHDGGSTEAFF. The CDR3 region has the DNA TGTGCCATCAGTCACGACGGAGGGTCCACTGAAGCTTTCTTT.

This chain connects TRBV5-8 to TRBJ1-1; D call uncertain. CDR1 SGHTS and CDR2 YDEGEE come from the germline V gene. This CDR3 region has 14 residues. V was pared by 1 base and J by 6 bases, with 13 bases between. CDR3: CASSLSGFRAEAFF. CDR3 coding DNA: TGTGCCAGCAGCTTGTCTGGGTTTAGGGCTGAAGCTTTCTTT.

This clone was seen once. This sequence joins TRBV19 and TRBJ2-1, with D possibly TRBD2 on 5 matching bases. Germline CDR1 LNHDA, CDR2 SQIVND (reference sequence). The CDR3 has 14 amino acids. The germline V and J ends were trimmed by 5 bases and 4 bases, with 12 bases remaining between them. Written as DNA, the CDR3 is TGTGCCAGTAGTCTAGGAGGCTCATACAATGAGCAGTTCTTC. Translated: CASSLGGSYNEQFF.

The V gene is TRBV5-5, the J gene TRBJ2-3; weak D call: TRBD1 (5 bases). Germline CDR1 and CDR2: SGHKS and YYEKEE (reference sequence). Trimming shortened V by 3 bases and J by 1 base, and 9 bases separated the two germline ends. The CDR3 consists of 14 residues. CDR3 bases: TGTGCCAGCAGCTCCGTACAGGGCACAGATACGCAGTATTTT. This encodes CASSSVQGTDTQYF.

This clone qualifies as medium-sized. The rearrangement uses TRBV10-1 and TRBJ2-1; 10 bases map to TRBD2. Germline V gene lookup returns CDR1 WNHNN and CDR2 SYGVQD (reference sequence). The ends lost 6 bases at V and 5 bases at J; junction bases unmatched: 10. The CDR3 consists of 16 residues. As DNA, the CDR3 is TGCGCCAGCAGAGACACCCGGACTAGCGGTAACAATGAGCAGTTCTTC. Amino acid sequence: CASRDTRTSGNNEQFF.

The chain carries TRBV14 and TRBJ2-6; the match to TRBD1 covers 8 bases. CDR1 is SGHDN, CDR2 FVKESK, per germline. With 2 bases clipped from V and 3 bases from J, the junction kept 3 bases outside the gene matches. CDR3 length equals 16 residues. The CDR3 DNA sequence: TGTGCCAGCAGCCAACAGGGGGCTCGTGGGGCCAACGTCCTGACTTTC. It yields the protein CASSQQGARGANVLTF.

This clone was detected only a few times. The rearrangement links TRBV30 to TRBJ1-6; 7 nucleotides match TRBD1. This CDR3 region has 15 residues. Germline V CDR1 and CDR2: GTSNPN, SVGIG (reference sequence). V lost 5 bases and J lost 5; bases outside the gene matches: 9. The chain's CDR3 is CAWSVWDSNNSPLHF. The CDR3 DNA sequence: TGTGCCTGGTCCGTCTGGGACAGTAATAATTCACCCCTCCACTTT.

This clone has only one observation. The chain is built from TRBV5-1 and TRBJ2-5; D unresolved. The germline V and J ends were trimmed by 2 bases and 2 bases, with 13 bases remaining between them. CDR3 length: 15 amino acids. The germline CDR1 and CDR2 sequences are SGHRS and YFSETQ. The CDR3 DNA reads TGCGCCAGCAGCTTTAGTGGGGATAGGCAAGAGACCCAGTACTTC. Its translation: CASSFSGDRQETQYF.

This clone was detected a few times. The CDR3 DNA sequence: TGTGCCAGCAGTGAACCCCGGGACATTATCGGTTTCTTT. Amino acid sequence: CASSEPRDIIGFF. The chain links TRBV2 to TRBJ1-1; D is perhaps TRBD1 (6 bases). This CDR3 spans 13 amino acids. In germline, CDR1 is SNHLY, CDR2 FYNNEI. Deletions cut 2 bases from V and 13 bases from J, with 17 bases between. Based on the CDR3 plus reference TRBV2 and TRBJ1-1, the full variable domain is EPEVTQTPSHQVTQMGQEVILRCVPISNHLYFYWYRQILGQKVEFLVSFYNNEISEKSEIFDDQFSVERPDGSNFTLKIRSTKLEDSAMYFCASSEPRDIIGFFGQGTRLTVV.

This chain connects TRBV5-1 to TRBJ1-4; 8 bases match TRBD1. Trimming at V came to 4 bases and at J to 5 bases, leaving 10 bases not matched to a gene. CDR1 SGHRS and CDR2 YFSETQ come from the germline V gene. The CDR3 sequence is 16 residues long. The CDR3 DNA follows: TGCGCCAGCAGCCTTGGACAGGGCCTTACCAATGAAAAACTGTTTTTT. Amino acids: CASSLGQGLTNEKLFF. The complete variable domain, with remaining parts taken from reference TRBV5-1 and TRBJ1-4, reads KAGVTQTPRYLIKTRGQQVTLSCSPISGHRSVSWYQQTPGQGLQFLFEYFSETQRNKGNFPGRFSGRQFSNSRSEMNVSTLELGDSALYLCASSLGQGLTNEKLFFGSGTQLSVL.

The J gene is TRBJ2-2, the V gene TRBV4-1; no firm D call. Trimming pared 0 bases from V and 6 bases from J, leaving 5 bases between. The germline V gene encodes CDR1 MGHRA and CDR2 YSYEKL. This CDR3 is 13 amino acids long. CDR3 nucleotides: TGCGCCAGCAGCCAAGATACTGCCGGGGAGCTGTTTTTT. It translates to CASSQDTAGELFF.

This rearrangement joins TRBV2 to TRBJ1-5; D uncertain. Germline values: CDR1 SNHLY, CDR2 FYNNEI. CDR3 length: 12 amino acids. V shed 0 bases and J shed 4 bases, with 1 base lying between them. DNA of the CDR3: TGTGCCAGCAGTGAAGCGAATCAGCCCCAGCATTTT. It is translated as CASSEANQPQHF.

This clone was recorded a few times. V gene TRBV5-4 combines with J gene TRBJ2-3, with 9 positions matching TRBD2. With 0 bases clipped from V and 8 bases from J, the junction kept 10 bases outside the gene matches. The CDR3 covers 16 residues. Germline V lookup: CDR1 SGHNT, CDR2 YYREEE (reference sequence). Written as DNA, the CDR3 is TGTGCCAGCAGCTTGGAGCTTAGCGGGAGCTTAGGTACGCAGTATTTT. Amino acid sequence: CASSLELSGSLGTQYF.

A single count supports this clone. The V and J genes are TRBV24-1 and TRBJ2-1; no firm D call. The germline CDR1 and CDR2 sequences are KGHDR and SFDVKD. Trimming pared 3 bases from V and 8 bases from J, leaving 10 bases between. CDR3 length: 13 residues. CDR3 loop: CATSDPPLDEQFF. In nucleotides, the CDR3 is TGTGCCACCAGTGATCCGCCTCTGGATGAGCAGTTCTTC.